What follows is one T cell receptor (beta chain) and its context. Its antigen is as yet unknown. Trimming removed 0 bases from V and 8 bases from J, with 13 bases in between. This CDR3 comprises 14 residues. Germline V gene data show CDR1 as GTSNPN and CDR2 as SVGIG (reference sequence). These data belong to a study of cytomegalovirus exposure and HLA in healthy donors. The study, taken as a whole, reports: Rarity held for most TCR sequences, but there were some public TCRs that occurred in many donors. Later work associated fewer than 20,000 TCR beta sequences with HLA alleles at 0.05 false discovery rate.

A multiplex PCR was run with 60 Vbeta primers and 13 Jbeta primers. Using immunoSEQ multiplex PCR, the repertoire was profiled, and TCRdb retains in-frame clones only, with some absent. The listing records approximately 80,000 clones. J is TRBJ1-4 and V is TRBV30; D unresolved. The TCR sequence derives from a young woman in good health and CMV-seronegative. Sequences were obtained from PBMCs. In DNA form, the CDR3 reads TGTGCCTGGAGTGTTAAGAGGGAGGTCGAAAAACTGTTTTTT. Translating it yields CAWSVKREVEKLFF. Complete variable domain (other parts from reference TRBV30 and TRBJ1-4): SQTIHQWPATLVQPVGSPLSLECTVEGTSNPNLYWYRQAAGRGLQLLFYSVGIGQISSEVPQNLSASRPQDRQFILSSKKLLLSDSGFYLCAWSVKREVEKLFFGSGTQLSVL.